The 20 T cell receptor beta chains in this list originate from one sample, sequenced in a study of T cells in Graves' hyperthyroidism and ophthalmopathy. RNA transcripts served as the template for amplifying TCR beta CDR3 regions. The HTBI set primed first-round TCR CDR3 RT-PCR. TCRdb used MiXCR to reprocess the multiplex PCR reads, holding one entry per CDR3 protein. In the table there are approximately 430,000 distinct CDR3 sequences, 14% to 15% of which are singletons. The sample consisted of blood. These receptors were obtained from a man aged 18 to 29 with Graves' ophthalmopathy.

This clonotype was counted at least ten times. The V call is TRBV2, the J call TRBJ2-5; D remains unclear. CDR1 is SNHLY, CDR2 FYNNEI, per germline. This CDR3 contains 15 residues. The V end lost 6 bases, the J end lost 4 bases, and 18 bases lay between the germline ends. In nucleotides, the CDR3 is TGTGCCAGCAGACCTGAAGACGATTACCTAGAGACCCAGTACTTC. Translated, it gives CASRPEDDYLETQYF.

This clonotype appeared a few times. This rearrangement joins TRBV24-1 to TRBJ1-2, with TRBD1 as a possible D gene (5 bases). Germline loops: CDR1 KGHDR, CDR2 SFDVKD. The CDR3 runs to 12 residues. V lost 1 base and J lost 9, with 8 bases in between. DNA of the CDR3: TGTGCCACCAGTGATTTTCAGGGAAGCTACACCTTC. Its protein is CATSDFQGSYTF.

This clonotype was seen ten or more times. This chain connects TRBV29-1 to TRBJ2-7, with 7 bases identical to TRBD1. This CDR3 is built from 16 residues. CDR1 is SQVTM and CDR2 is ANQGSEA in the germline V gene. V lost 6 bases to trimming and J lost 1 base; unmatched junction nucleotides: 15. The CDR3 DNA sequence: TGCAGCGTGGATGGGTTACAGGGGCAGGAGTCCTACGAGCAGTACTTC. Its protein product is CSVDGLQGQESYEQYF.

There are many counts of this clonotype. V gene TRBV2 combines with J gene TRBJ2-7; no firm D call. Looked up from germline, CDR1 is SNHLY and CDR2 is FYNNEI. V was cut by 3 bases and J by 5 bases, with 8 bases left in between. The CDR3 is made up of 12 amino acids. The CDR3 sequence: CASSDSIDEQYF. The CDR3 region has the DNA TGTGCCAGCAGTGATTCCATAGACGAGCAGTACTTC.

This clonotype occurred many times. The rearrangement joins TRBV6-7 to TRBJ2-1; the match to TRBD2 covers 16 bases. TRBV6-7 is placed among ORFs of uncertain function. V lost 6 bases and J lost 6; bases outside the gene matches: 14. The CDR3 contains 19 residues. This CDR3 is CASSFPGTSGGAVINEQFF. CDR3 in DNA: TGTGCCAGCAGCTTCCCCGGGACTAGCGGGGGGGCAGTTATCAATGAGCAGTTCTTC.

This clonotype was seen at least ten times. The J gene is TRBJ2-3, the V gene TRBV6-1; perhaps TRBD1 as D (6 bases). The CDR3 sequence is 16 residues long. With 5 bases removed from V and 3 bases from J, the gap between germline ends came to 18 bases. Germline CDR1 is MNHNS and CDR2 is SASEGT. The CDR3 loop is CASSYKGVGETDTQYF. Written as DNA, the CDR3 is TGTGCCAGCAGTTACAAGGGGGTGGGCGAGACAGATACGCAGTATTTT.

This clonotype was recorded many times. The genes are TRBV5-1 and TRBJ1-2; D is perhaps TRBD1 (6 bases). The V end was cut by 0 bases, the J end by 7 bases, with 10 bases between. The germline CDR1 and CDR2 sequences are SGHRS and YFSETQ. The CDR3 runs to 13 residues. In nucleotides, the CDR3 is TGCGCCAGCAGCTTGGTGGGGGCGGGTGGCTACACCTTC. Its protein is CASSLVGAGGYTF.

Ten or more counts support this clonotype. V and J are TRBV30 and TRBJ1-2, with a tentative D call TRBD1 (6 bases). This CDR3 is built from 13 residues. In germline, CDR1 is GTSNPN, CDR2 SVGIG (reference sequence). The V end was cut by 2 bases, the J end by 4 bases, with 11 bases between. The CDR3 nucleotides are TGTGCCTGGAGTCGGGACAATTCCTATGGCTACACCTTC. Translated: CAWSRDNSYGYTF.

The table lists this clonotype with many counts. The gene calls are TRBV5-1 and TRBJ1-1, with 10 bases aligning to TRBD1. Germline V gene data show CDR1 as SGHRS and CDR2 as YFSETQ. V lost 4 bases to trimming and J lost 4 bases; unmatched junction nucleotides: 4. The CDR3 spans 14 residues. The CDR3 protein is CASSLTGGITEAFF. The CDR3 DNA follows: TGCGCCAGCAGCCTGACAGGGGGCATCACTGAAGCTTTCTTT.

This clonotype was found many times. The chain carries TRBV2 and TRBJ2-5; no firm D call. Per the germline V gene, CDR1 is SNHLY and CDR2 is FYNNEI. With 2 bases removed from V and 2 bases from J, the gap between germline ends came to 6 bases. The CDR3 length is 13 residues. The CDR3 DNA is TGTGCCAGCAGTGAACAGACTCAAGAGACCCAGTACTTC. This encodes CASSEQTQETQYF.

Note on this clonotype: A single base separates this from a much larger clone, so it may be a read error. The rearrangement joins TRBV3-1 to TRBJ1-2; TRBD1 agrees at 12 bases. With 1 base clipped from V and 4 bases from J, the junction kept 4 bases outside the gene matches. CDR3 length: 16 residues. CDR1 and CDR2 from the germline V gene are LGHDT and YNNKEL (reference sequence). CDR3 residues: CASSQGGQGASYGYTF. The CDR3 DNA sequence: TGTGCCAGCAGCCAAGGGGGACAGGGGGCAAGCTATGGCTACACCTTC.

The chain combines TRBV14 with TRBJ2-1; D unresolved. Looked up from germline, CDR1 is SGHDN and CDR2 is FVKESK. Trimming removed 1 base at V and 7 bases at J, with 17 bases between. The CDR3 loop spans 16 amino acids. CDR3 in DNA: TGTGCCAGCAGCCAAGTTTCTTTTGGACGTCAAAATGAGCAGTTCTTC. Translating it yields CASSQVSFGRQNEQFF.

This clonotype was picked up a small number of times. This chain links TRBV20-1 with TRBJ2-2, with D unclear. Germline loops: CDR1 DFQATT, CDR2 SNEGSKA (reference sequence). The CDR3 runs 10 residues. The ends were cut back, 3 bases at V and 6 bases at J, with 2 bases in the middle. The CDR3 here is CSASPGELFF. CDR3 nucleotide sequence: TGCAGTGCTAGTCCCGGGGAGCTGTTTTTT.

In this sample, this clonotype turned up many times. The rearrangement uses TRBV2 and TRBJ1-2; D is unclear. Germline assignment: CDR1 SNHLY and CDR2 FYNNEI. CDR3 size: 14 residues. With 2 bases removed from V and 5 bases from J, the gap between germline ends came to 12 bases. The CDR3 region has the DNA TGTGCCAGCAGTGAACTCTCGGCGGAATATGGCTACACCTTC. It is translated as CASSELSAEYGYTF.

This clonotype was detected ten times or more. The chain is built from TRBV5-4 and TRBJ2-7; TRBD2 matches at 7 bases. J was trimmed by 5 bases and V by 4 bases; bases with no gene match: 12. This CDR3 is built from 15 residues. CDR1 is SGHNT and CDR2 is YYREEE in the germline V gene (reference sequence). DNA of the CDR3: TGTGCCAGCAGCATTAGGAGAGCGGGGATGGACGAGCAGTACTTC. It codes for CASSIRRAGMDEQYF.

This clonotype was counted at least ten times. V is TRBV5-1 and J is TRBJ1-2, with D maybe TRBD1 (6 bases). Deletions cut 3 bases from V and 6 bases from J, with 12 bases between. Looked up from germline, CDR1 is SGHRS and CDR2 is YFSETQ. The CDR3 has 13 residues. The DNA of the CDR3 is TGCGCCAGCAGCTACCAGGGGAGGGATGGCTACACCTTC. Its protein product is CASSYQGRDGYTF.

This clonotype occurred many times. The gene calls are TRBV7-2 and TRBJ1-4; 10 bases align to TRBD1. The germline V gene has CDR1 SGHTA and CDR2 FQGNSA. This CDR3 comprises 15 residues. With 3 bases clipped from V and 7 bases from J, the junction kept 5 bases outside the gene matches. CDR3 bases: TGTGCCAGCAGCTTTCGGACAGGGGGGGGTGAAAAACTGTTTTTT. Protein product: CASSFRTGGGEKLFF.

This clonotype came up many times. The CDR3, as DNA: TGTGCCAGCAGTTTGGTAGGGAGGGGTGAAGCTTTCTTT. Translated, it gives CASSLVGRGEAFF. The rearrangement joins TRBV12-3 or TRBV12-4 to TRBJ1-1; D may be TRBD1 (5 bases). The CDR3 runs to 13 residues. Trimming left V 3 bases short and J 7 bases short, with 12 bases between.

This clonotype came up a few times. The chain employs TRBV4-1 and TRBJ2-1; 7 bases are a match to TRBD2. The ends lost 7 bases at V and 4 bases at J; junction bases unmatched: 4. In germline, CDR1 is MGHRA, CDR2 YSYEKL. This CDR3 is 13 amino acids long. Here the CDR3 reads CASNAGLYNEQFF. The CDR3, as DNA: TGCGCCAGCAACGCGGGACTATACAATGAGCAGTTCTTC.

Ten or more counts support this clonotype. The CDR3 here is CASSFTTGTEETQYF. CDR3 bases: TGTGCCAGCAGCTTTACAACCGGGACAGAAGAGACCCAGTACTTC. The rearrangement links TRBV7-9 to TRBJ2-5; 7 bases align to TRBD1. After removal of 3 bases from V and 3 bases from J, the junction contained 7 bases not matched to a gene. The length of the CDR3 is 15 residues. CDR1 and CDR2 (germline): SEHNR, FQNEAQ (reference sequence).